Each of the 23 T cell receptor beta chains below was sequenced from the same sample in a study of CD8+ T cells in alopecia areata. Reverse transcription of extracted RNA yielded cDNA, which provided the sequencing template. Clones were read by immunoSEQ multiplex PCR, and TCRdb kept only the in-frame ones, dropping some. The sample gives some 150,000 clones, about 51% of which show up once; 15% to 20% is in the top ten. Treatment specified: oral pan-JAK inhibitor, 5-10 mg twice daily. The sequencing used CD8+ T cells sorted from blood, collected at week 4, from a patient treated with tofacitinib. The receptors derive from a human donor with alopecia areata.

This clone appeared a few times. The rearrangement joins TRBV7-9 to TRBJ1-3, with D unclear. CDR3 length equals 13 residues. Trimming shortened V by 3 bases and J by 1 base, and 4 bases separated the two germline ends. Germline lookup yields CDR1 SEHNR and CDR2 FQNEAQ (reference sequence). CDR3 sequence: CASSLESGNTIYF. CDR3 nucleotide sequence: TGTGCCAGCAGCTTGGAATCTGGAAACACCATATATTTT.

CDR3 in amino acids: CASSFWTGDEQYF. The DNA of the CDR3 is TGTGCCAGCAGCTTCTGGACAGGGGACGAGCAGTACTTC. The chain combines TRBV11-1 with TRBJ2-7; 9 bases agree with TRBD1. The CDR3 contains 13 residues. CDR1 and CDR2 from the germline V gene are SGHAT and FQDESV (reference sequence). Losses at the gene ends were 3 bases for V and 5 bases for J; bases not matched to a gene: 2.

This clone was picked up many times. This CDR3 reads CASSYGVGNSPLHF. CDR3 nucleotide sequence: TGTGCCAGCAGCTACGGGGTCGGGAATTCACCCCTCCACTTT. The V and J genes are TRBV7-3 and TRBJ1-6; D call uncertain. CDR3 length: 14 amino acids. From germline, CDR1 is SGHTA and CDR2 FQGTGA. The V and J ends lost 4 bases and 7 bases respectively, with 11 bases between them.

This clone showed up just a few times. The CDR3, as DNA: TGTGCCTGGAGAGACCTCTCTAGTTTTGGGCAGACCCAGTACTTC. Its protein is CAWRDLSSFGQTQYF. The V and J genes are TRBV30 and TRBJ2-5, with D unresolved. CDR1 is GTSNPN and CDR2 is SVGIG in the germline V gene (reference sequence). The ends were cut back, 3 bases at V and 6 bases at J, with 20 bases in the middle. The CDR3 covers 15 residues.

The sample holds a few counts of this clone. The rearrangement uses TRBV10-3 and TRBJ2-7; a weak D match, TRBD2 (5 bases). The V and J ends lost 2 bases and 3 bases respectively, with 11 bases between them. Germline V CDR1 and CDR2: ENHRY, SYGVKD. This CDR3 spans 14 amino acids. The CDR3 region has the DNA TGTGCCATCAGTGAGCCAGCAGGACTCTACGAGCAGTACTTC. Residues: CAISEPAGLYEQYF.

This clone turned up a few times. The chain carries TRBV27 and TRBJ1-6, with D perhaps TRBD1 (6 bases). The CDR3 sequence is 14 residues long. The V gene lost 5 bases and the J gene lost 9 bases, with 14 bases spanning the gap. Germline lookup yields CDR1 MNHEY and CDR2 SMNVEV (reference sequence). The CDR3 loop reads CASSVQGSGSPLHF. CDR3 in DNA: TGTGCCAGCAGTGTCCAGGGGTCGGGTTCACCCCTCCACTTT.

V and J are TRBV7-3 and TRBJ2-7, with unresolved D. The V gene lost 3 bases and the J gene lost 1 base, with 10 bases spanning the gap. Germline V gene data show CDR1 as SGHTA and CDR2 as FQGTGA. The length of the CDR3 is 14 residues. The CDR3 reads CASSFDGSSYEQYF. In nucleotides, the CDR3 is TGTGCCAGCAGCTTCGACGGGTCTTCCTACGAGCAGTACTTC. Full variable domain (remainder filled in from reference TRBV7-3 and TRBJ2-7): GAGVSQTPSNKVTEKGKYVELRCDPISGHTALYWYRQSLGQGPEFLIYFQGTGAADDSGLPNDRFFAVRPEGSVSTLKIQRTERGDSAVYLCASSFDGSSYEQYFGPGTRLTVT.

The CDR3 DNA follows: TGTGCCAGCAGCAATCCCCGGATGGCTTACGAGCAGTACTTC. Translating it yields CASSNPRMAYEQYF. The rearrangement uses TRBV5-6 and TRBJ2-7; D remains ambiguous. CDR1 SGHDT and CDR2 YYEEEE come from the germline V gene. This CDR3 contains 14 residues. V was pared by 4 bases and J by 4 bases, with 15 bases between.

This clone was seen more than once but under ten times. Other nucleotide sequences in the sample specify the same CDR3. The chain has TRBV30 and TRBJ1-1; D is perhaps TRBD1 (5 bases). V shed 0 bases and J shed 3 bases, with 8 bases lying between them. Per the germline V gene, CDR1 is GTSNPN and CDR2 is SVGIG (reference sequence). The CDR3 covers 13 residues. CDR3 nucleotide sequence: TGTGCCTGGAGTGTGGGGGGTTACACTGAAGCTTTCTTT. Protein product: CAWSVGGYTEAFF. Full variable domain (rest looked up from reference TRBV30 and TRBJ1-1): SQTIHQWPATLVQPVGSPLSLECTVEGTSNPNLYWYRQAAGRGLQLLFYSVGIGQISSEVPQNLSASRPQDRQFILSSKKLLLSDSGFYLCAWSVGGYTEAFFGQGTRLTVV.

In nucleotides, the CDR3 is TGTGCCTGGAGTGGGCAGGGGTTTTCGGAGCAGTTCTTC. Its protein is CAWSGQGFSEQFF. V is TRBV30 and J is TRBJ2-1; maybe TRBD1 (6 bases). There are 13 residues in the CDR3. Trimming left V 1 base short and J 10 bases short, with 14 bases between. Germline lookup yields CDR1 GTSNPN and CDR2 SVGIG (reference sequence). Full variable domain (remainder filled in from reference TRBV30 and TRBJ2-1): SQTIHQWPATLVQPVGSPLSLECTVEGTSNPNLYWYRQAAGRGLQLLFYSVGIGQISSEVPQNLSASRPQDRQFILSSKKLLLSDSGFYLCAWSGQGFSEQFFGPGTRLTVL.

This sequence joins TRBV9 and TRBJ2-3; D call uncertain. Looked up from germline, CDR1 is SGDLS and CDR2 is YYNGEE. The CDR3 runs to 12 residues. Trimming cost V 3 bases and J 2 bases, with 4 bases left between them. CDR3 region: CASSGSTDTQYF. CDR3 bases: TGTGCCAGCAGCGGCTCCACAGATACGCAGTATTTT.

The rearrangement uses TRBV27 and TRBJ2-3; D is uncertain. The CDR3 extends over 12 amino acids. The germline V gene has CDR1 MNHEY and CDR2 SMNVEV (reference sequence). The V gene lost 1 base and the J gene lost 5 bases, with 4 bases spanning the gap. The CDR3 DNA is TGTGCCAGCAGTTTATGGGGAGATACGCAGTATTTT. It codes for CASSLWGDTQYF.

The CDR3 DNA reads TGCGCCAGCAGCCAAGGGGAGGGTGAAGCTTTCTTT. Its translation is CASSQGEGEAFF. The chain uses TRBV4-1 and TRBJ1-1, with D unclear. V was clipped by 1 base and J by 7 bases, with 7 bases between them. Germline V gene lookup returns CDR1 MGHRA and CDR2 YSYEKL. CDR3 length: 12 amino acids.

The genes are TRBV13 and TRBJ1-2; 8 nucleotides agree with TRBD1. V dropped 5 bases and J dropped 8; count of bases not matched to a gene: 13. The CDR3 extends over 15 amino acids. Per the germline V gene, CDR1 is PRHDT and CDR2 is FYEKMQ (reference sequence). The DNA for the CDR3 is TGTGCCAGCAGCACAGGGGGGACGGCCGGAGAAGGCTACACCTTC. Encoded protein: CASSTGGTAGEGYTF.

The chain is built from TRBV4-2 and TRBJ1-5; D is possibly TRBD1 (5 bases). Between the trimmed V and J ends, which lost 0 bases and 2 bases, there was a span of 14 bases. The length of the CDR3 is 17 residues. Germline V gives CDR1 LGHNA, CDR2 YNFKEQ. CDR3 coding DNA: TGTGCCAGCAGCCAAGATGGGTGGGCACAGGGCAATCAGCCCCAGCATTTT. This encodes CASSQDGWAQGNQPQHF.

CDR3 protein: CASSYGEGTPSGEAFF. CDR3 DNA: TGTGCCAGCAGTTACGGGGAGGGCACACCGTCCGGTGAAGCTTTCTTT. This rearrangement joins TRBV6-5 to TRBJ1-1; no clear D gene. This CDR3 is 16 amino acids long. Trimming left V 2 bases short and J 7 bases short, with 20 bases between. CDR1 is MNHEY, CDR2 SVGAGI, per germline.

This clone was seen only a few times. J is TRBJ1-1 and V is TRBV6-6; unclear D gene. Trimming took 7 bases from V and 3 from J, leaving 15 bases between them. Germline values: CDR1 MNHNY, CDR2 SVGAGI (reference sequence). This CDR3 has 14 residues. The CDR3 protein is CASTKEPVDTEAFF. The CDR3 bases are TGTGCCAGCACCAAAGAGCCAGTTGACACTGAAGCTTTCTTT.

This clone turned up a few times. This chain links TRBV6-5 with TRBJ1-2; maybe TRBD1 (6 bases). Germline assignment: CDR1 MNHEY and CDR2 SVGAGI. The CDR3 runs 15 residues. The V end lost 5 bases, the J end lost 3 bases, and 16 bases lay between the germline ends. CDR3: CASSPEAQGYYGYTF. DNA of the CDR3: TGTGCCAGCAGTCCCGAAGCACAGGGATACTATGGCTACACCTTC.

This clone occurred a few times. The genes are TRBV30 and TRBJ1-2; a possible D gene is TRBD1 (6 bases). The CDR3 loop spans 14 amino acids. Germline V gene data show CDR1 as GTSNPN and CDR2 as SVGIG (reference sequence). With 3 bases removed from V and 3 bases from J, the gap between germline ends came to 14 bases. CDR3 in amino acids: CAWRGRDTDYGYTF. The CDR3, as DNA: TGTGCCTGGAGAGGCAGGGACACGGACTATGGCTACACCTTC.

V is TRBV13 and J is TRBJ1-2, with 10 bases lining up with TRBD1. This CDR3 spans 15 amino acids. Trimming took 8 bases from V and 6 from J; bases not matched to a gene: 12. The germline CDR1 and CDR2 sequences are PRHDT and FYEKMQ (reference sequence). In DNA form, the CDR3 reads TGTGCCAGCGGTTCAATCGCCGGGACAGGGGATGGCTACACCTTC. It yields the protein CASGSIAGTGDGYTF. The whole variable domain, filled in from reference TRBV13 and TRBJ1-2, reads AAGVIQSPRHLIKEKRETATLKCYPIPRHDTVYWYQQGPGQDPQFLISFYEKMQSDKGSIPDRFSAQQFSDYHSELNMSSLELGDSALYFCASGSIAGTGDGYTFGSGTRLTVV.

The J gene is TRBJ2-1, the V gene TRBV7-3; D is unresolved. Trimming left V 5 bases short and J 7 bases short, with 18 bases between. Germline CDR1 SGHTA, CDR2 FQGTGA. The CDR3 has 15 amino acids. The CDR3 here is CASSPDSRWDNEQFF. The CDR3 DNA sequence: TGTGCCAGCAGCCCCGACTCACGCTGGGATAATGAGCAGTTCTTC.

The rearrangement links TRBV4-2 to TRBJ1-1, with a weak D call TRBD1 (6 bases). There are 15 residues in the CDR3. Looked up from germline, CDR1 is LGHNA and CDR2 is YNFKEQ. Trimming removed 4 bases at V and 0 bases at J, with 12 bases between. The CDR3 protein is CASSPGQLLNTEAFF. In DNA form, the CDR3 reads TGTGCCAGCAGCCCAGGACAGCTCCTGAACACTGAAGCTTTCTTT.

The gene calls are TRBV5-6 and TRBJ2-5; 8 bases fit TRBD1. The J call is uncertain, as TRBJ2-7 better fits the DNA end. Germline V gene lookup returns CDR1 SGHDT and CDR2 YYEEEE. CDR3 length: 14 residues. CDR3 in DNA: TGTGCCAGCAGCTATGGGACAGGCTCCTACGAGCAGTACTTC. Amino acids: CASSYGTGSYEQYF.